The 5 T cell receptor beta chains given below trace back to one sample, sequenced in a study of Ad26.COV2.S vaccination and SARS-CoV-2 variants. The treatment: 15 to 20 received Ad26.COV2.S at low or high dose, single or two shots; several received placebo; per-sample allocation not given. Sampling happened 63 days after the first vaccine or placebo injection. The assay was immunoSEQ multiplex PCR, and TCRdb's table has in-frame clones only and misses some. The table includes some 640,000 clones, 80% to 90% detected once. The sample in question was peripheral blood, obtained in a trial of Ad26.COV2.S vaccine versus placebo. The receptors were sampled from a person between 18 and 59 years old who received the Ad26.COV2.S COVID-19 vaccine or a placebo.

V is TRBV7-2 and J is TRBJ2-1, with 14 positions matching TRBD2. Germline assignment: CDR1 SGHTA and CDR2 FQGNSA. The CDR3 loop spans 18 amino acids. V shed 4 bases and J 1 base; nucleotides not matched to a gene: 6. CDR3 region: CASSSGLAGGLSYNEQFF. In DNA, the CDR3 is TGTGCCAGCAGCTCAGGACTAGCGGGAGGACTATCCTACAATGAGCAGTTCTTC.

In its sample, this clone was seen once. The chain carries TRBV11-3 and TRBJ1-6; no firm D call. The CDR3 totals 15 residues. Germline V gene sequence: CDR1 SGHNT, CDR2 YENEEA. Trimming left V 1 base short and J 8 bases short, with 12 bases between. CDR3 sequence reads: CASSLVMGLHSPLHF. The DNA of the CDR3 is TGTGCCAGCAGCTTAGTGATGGGTCTCCATTCACCCCTCCACTTT.

The V gene is TRBV29-1, the J gene TRBJ2-5; D is tentatively TRBD1 or TRBD2 (5 bases each). Germline V gene sequence: CDR1 SQVTM, CDR2 ANQGSEA. Trimming left V 3 bases short and J 2 bases short, with 10 bases between. The CDR3 totals 13 residues. DNA for the CDR3: TGCAGCGTTGAGGCCTGGGGGCAAGAGACCCAGTACTTC. It encodes CSVEAWGQETQYF.

The gene calls are TRBV27 and TRBJ2-7; 12 bases map to TRBD1. This CDR3 region has 17 residues. CDR1 is MNHEY and CDR2 is SMNVEV in the germline V gene (reference sequence). The trim removed 2 bases at V and 4 bases at J, leaving 9 bases unmatched. The CDR3 bases are TGTGCCAGCAGTTTAAGGCGGACGGGACAGGGGGCTTACGAGCAGTACTTC. Translated: CASSLRRTGQGAYEQYF.

Concerning this clone itself: This specimen includes other DNA sequences encoding the same CDR3. Written as DNA, the CDR3 is TGTGCCAGCAGTTACGGTAGCGGGGGTTACAATGAGCAGTTCTTC. As protein: CASSYGSGGYNEQFF. The V and J genes are TRBV6-5 and TRBJ2-1; 9 positions agree with TRBD2. The V segment lost 2 bases and the J segment 4 bases; nucleotides outside the gene matches: 3. Germline V gives CDR1 MNHEY, CDR2 SVGAGI. The CDR3 runs 15 residues.